This T cell receptor beta chain emerged from a study of blood T cells in healthy people across ages. A sample-barcoded 5' primer and a J-beta primer mix were used in a second PCR of roughly 6 to 11 cycles. Each cDNA was tagged by a template-switch adaptor containing 12 random nucleotides. TCRdb reprocessed the 5' RACE reads with MiXCR, giving one entry per CDR3 protein. The sample yields hundreds of thousands of distinct CDR3 sequences, approximately 21% seen once. This CDR3 is 16 amino acids long. The germline CDR1 and CDR2 sequences are SGHDT and YYEEEE. Per sample, a minimum of 7 million PBMCs were isolated. This clonotype was picked up a small number of times.

The V gene is TRBV5-6, the J gene TRBJ2-5; 11 bases agree with TRBD2. With the DNA end fitting TRBJ2-1 better, the J assignment may be wrong. Sequencing was carried out using blood. The sequence was collected from a man between 70 and 80 years old in good health. CDR3 coding DNA: TGTGCCAGCAGCTTGTTTGTAGCGGGAGGGCCGAGTGAGCAGTTCTTC. Protein sequence: CASSLFVAGGPSEQFF.